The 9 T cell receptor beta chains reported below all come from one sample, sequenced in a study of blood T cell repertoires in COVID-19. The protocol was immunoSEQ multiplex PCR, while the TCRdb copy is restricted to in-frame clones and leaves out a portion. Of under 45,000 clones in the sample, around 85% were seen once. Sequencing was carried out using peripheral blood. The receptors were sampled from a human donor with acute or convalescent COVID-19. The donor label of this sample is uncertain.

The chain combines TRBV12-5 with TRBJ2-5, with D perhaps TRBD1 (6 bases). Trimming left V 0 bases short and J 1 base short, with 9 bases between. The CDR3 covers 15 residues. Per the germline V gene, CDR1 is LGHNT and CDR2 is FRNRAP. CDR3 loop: CASGLVLGGQETQYF. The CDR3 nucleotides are TGTGCTAGTGGTTTGGTGTTAGGGGGCCAAGAGACCCAGTACTTC.

The DNA of the CDR3 is TGTGCCAGCAGTCGGGTGGGAGGGTCCTACAATGAGCAGTTCTTC. It yields the protein CASSRVGGSYNEQFF. The chain uses TRBV27 and TRBJ2-1, with 7 nucleotides matching TRBD2. Germline V CDR1 and CDR2: MNHEY, SMNVEV (reference sequence). The V segment lost 5 bases and the J segment 1 base; nucleotides outside the gene matches: 5. CDR3 length: 15 amino acids.

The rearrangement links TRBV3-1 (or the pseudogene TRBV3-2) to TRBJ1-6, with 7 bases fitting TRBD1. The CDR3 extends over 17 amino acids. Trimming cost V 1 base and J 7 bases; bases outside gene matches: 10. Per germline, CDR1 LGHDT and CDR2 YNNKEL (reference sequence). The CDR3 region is CASSQGGFRRGNSPLHF. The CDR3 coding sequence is TGTGCCAGCAGCCAAGGAGGGTTCCGCAGGGGGAATTCACCCCTCCACTTT.

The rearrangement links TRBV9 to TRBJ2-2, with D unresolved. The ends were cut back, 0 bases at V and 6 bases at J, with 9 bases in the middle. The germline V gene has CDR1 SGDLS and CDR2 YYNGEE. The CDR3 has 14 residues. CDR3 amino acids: CASSVAELPGELFF. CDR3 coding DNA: TGTGCCAGCAGCGTAGCTGAGTTGCCCGGGGAGCTGTTTTTT.

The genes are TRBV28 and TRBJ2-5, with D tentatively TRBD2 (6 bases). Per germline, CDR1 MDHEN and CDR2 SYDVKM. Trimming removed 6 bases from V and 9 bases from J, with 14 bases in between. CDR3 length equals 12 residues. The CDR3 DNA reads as TGTGCCAGCAGACGGGGACTGCTCCCCCAGTACTTC. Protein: CASRRGLLPQYF.

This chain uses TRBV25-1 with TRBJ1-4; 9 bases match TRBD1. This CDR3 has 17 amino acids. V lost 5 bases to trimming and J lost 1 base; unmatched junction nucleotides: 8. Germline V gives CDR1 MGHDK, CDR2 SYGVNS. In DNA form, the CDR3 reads TGTGCCAGCAGTATCCACAGGGGGCAAAGAACTAATGAAAAACTGTTTTTT. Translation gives CASSIHRGQRTNEKLFF.

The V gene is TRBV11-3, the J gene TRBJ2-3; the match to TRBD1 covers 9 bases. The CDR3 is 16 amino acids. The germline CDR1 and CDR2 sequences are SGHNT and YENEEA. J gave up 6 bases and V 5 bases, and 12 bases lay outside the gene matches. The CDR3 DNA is TGTGCCAGCAGCCCTCGCCGACAGGGGGTTTCCGATACGCAGTATTTT. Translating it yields CASSPRRQGVSDTQYF. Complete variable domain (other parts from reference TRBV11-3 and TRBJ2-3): EAGVVQSPRYKIIEKKQPVAFWCNPISGHNTLYWYLQNLGQGPELLIRYENEEAVDDSQLPKDRFSAERLKGVDSTLKIQPAELGDSAVYLCASSPRRQGVSDTQYFGPGTRLTVL.

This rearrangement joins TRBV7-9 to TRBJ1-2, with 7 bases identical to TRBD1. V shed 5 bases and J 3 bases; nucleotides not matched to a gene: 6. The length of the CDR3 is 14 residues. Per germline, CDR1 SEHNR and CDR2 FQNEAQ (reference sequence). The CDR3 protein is CASSDRDSYYGYTF. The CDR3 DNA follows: TGTGCCAGCAGCGACCGGGACAGTTACTATGGCTACACCTTC.

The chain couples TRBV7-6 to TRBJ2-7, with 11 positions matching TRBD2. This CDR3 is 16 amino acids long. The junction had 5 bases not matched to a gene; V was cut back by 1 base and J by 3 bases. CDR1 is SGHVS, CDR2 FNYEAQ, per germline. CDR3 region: CASSLGLAGGIYEQYF. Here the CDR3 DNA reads TGTGCCAGCAGCTTAGGGCTAGCGGGGGGCATCTACGAGCAGTACTTC.